The 3 T cell receptor beta chains below all came from one sample that was sequenced in a study of cytomegalovirus exposure and HLA in healthy donors. PCR primers comprised 60 Vbeta and 13 Jbeta primers. Measured with immunoSEQ multiplex PCR; TCRdb has only the in-frame clones, and not every one. The sample has 150,000 or so clones, more than 75% seen once. The specimen sequenced was PBMCs. These receptors came from a female donor in good health and CMV-seronegative.

The gene calls are TRBV27 and TRBJ2-3; 7 nucleotides match TRBD1. The CDR3 has 14 residues. Germline V lookup: CDR1 MNHEY, CDR2 SMNVEV (reference sequence). V was pared by 6 bases and J by 4 bases, with 7 bases of the junction left unmatched. CDR3 in DNA: TGTGCCAGCAGACCGCGACAGGGTCCAGATACGCAGTATTTT. Protein: CASRPRQGPDTQYF.

The chain employs TRBV4-1 and TRBJ2-1; TRBD1 is a possible D gene (7 bases). Germline lookup yields CDR1 MGHRA and CDR2 YSYEKL. Trimming left V 2 bases short and J 6 bases short, with 14 bases between. The CDR3 sequence is 15 residues long. The chain's CDR3 is CASSQPTGRLNEQFF. Here the CDR3 DNA reads TGCGCCAGCAGCCAACCGACAGGGAGGCTCAATGAGCAGTTCTTC.

This clone was recorded once. The chain uses TRBV4-2 and TRBJ2-6, with a possible D match to TRBD2 (6 bases). CDR1 and CDR2 (germline): LGHNA, YNFKEQ. V lost 4 bases, J lost 0 bases, and 13 bases lay in between. The CDR3 extends over 17 amino acids. CDR3 bases: TGTGCCAGCAGCCCGCAGGAGGGGAGCTCTGGGGCCAACGTCCTGACTTTC. Residues: CASSPQEGSSGANVLTF.